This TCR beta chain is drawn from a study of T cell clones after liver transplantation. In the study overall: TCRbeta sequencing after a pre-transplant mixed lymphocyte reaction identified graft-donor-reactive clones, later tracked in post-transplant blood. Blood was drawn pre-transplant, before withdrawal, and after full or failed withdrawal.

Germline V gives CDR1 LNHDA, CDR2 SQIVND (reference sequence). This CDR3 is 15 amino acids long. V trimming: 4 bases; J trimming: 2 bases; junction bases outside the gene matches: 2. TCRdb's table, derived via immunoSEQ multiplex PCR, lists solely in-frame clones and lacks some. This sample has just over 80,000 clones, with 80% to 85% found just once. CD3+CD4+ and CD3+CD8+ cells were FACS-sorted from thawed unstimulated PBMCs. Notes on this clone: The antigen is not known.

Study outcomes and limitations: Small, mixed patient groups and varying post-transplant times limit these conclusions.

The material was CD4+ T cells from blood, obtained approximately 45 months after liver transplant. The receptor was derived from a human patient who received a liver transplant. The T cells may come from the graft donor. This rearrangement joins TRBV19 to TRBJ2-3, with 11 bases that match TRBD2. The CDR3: CASSTTSGTTDTQYF. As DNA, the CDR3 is TGTGCCAGTAGTACGACTAGCGGGACCACAGATACGCAGTATTTT.